The 13 T cell receptor beta chains below come from one sample, sequenced in a study of blood T cell repertoires in COVID-19. This table comes from immunoSEQ multiplex PCR, and its TCRdb copy is limited to in-frame clones, with some not included. The sample consists of some 220,000 clones, about 83% of them appearing once. Specimen: peripheral blood. The receptors originated from a man over 45 with acute or convalescent COVID-19.

With regard to this clone: The same CDR3 is also encoded by other DNA sequences in this sample. The gene calls are TRBV5-1 and TRBJ2-7, with TRBD2 identical over 9 bases. Per the germline V gene, CDR1 is SGHRS and CDR2 is YFSETQ. After removal of 0 bases from V and 2 bases from J, the junction contained 3 bases not matched to a gene. The CDR3 length is 15 residues. This CDR3 is CASSLGGGGAYEQYF. CDR3 sequence (DNA): TGCGCCAGCAGCTTGGGGGGCGGGGGGGCCTACGAGCAGTACTTC. The full variable domain, completed using reference TRBV5-1 and TRBJ2-7, is KAGVTQTPRYLIKTRGQQVTLSCSPISGHRSVSWYQQTPGQGLQFLFEYFSETQRNKGNFPGRFSGRQFSNSRSEMNVSTLELGDSALYLCASSLGGGGAYEQYFGPGTRLTVT.

The chain couples TRBV11-2 to TRBJ1-1; D ambiguous. The CDR3 is 13 amino acids. Germline V gene sequence: CDR1 SGHAT, CDR2 FQNNGV. Trimming took 0 bases from V and 7 from J, leaving 9 bases between them. The CDR3 region is CASSLDPTVEAFF. For the CDR3, the DNA is TGTGCCAGCAGCTTAGATCCAACGGTTGAAGCTTTCTTT.

The sample holds one count of this clone. CDR3: CASSILGGSYNEQFF. DNA for the CDR3: TGTGCCAGTAGTATATTGGGGGGCTCCTACAATGAGCAGTTCTTC. This sequence joins TRBV19 and TRBJ2-1; TRBD2 is a possible D gene (6 bases). Germline V gene sequence: CDR1 LNHDA, CDR2 SQIVND (reference sequence). V lost 2 bases and J 0 bases, leaving 8 bases between the germline ends. The CDR3 has 15 residues. The whole variable domain, filled in from reference TRBV19 and TRBJ2-1, reads DGGITQSPKYLFRKEGQNVTLSCEQNLNHDAMYWYRQDPGQGLRLIYYSQIVNDFQKGDIAEGYSVSREKKESFPLTVTSAQKNPTAFYLCASSILGGSYNEQFFGPGTRLTVL.

J is TRBJ2-3 and V is TRBV6-5; TRBD2 might be the D (6 bases). V lost 7 bases to trimming and J lost 4 bases, with 15 bases between them. The length of the CDR3 is 14 residues. CDR1 is MNHEY and CDR2 is SVGAGI in the germline V gene. The chain's CDR3 is CASTRGISPDTQYF. The CDR3 DNA is TGTGCCAGCACGCGCGGGATTTCCCCAGATACGCAGTATTTT.

This sequence joins TRBV18 and TRBJ2-7, with 11 positions matching TRBD2. V was clipped by 6 bases and J by 0 bases; unmatched bases: 4. The germline V gene has CDR1 KGHSH and CDR2 LQKENI. The CDR3 has 15 residues. This chain's CDR3 is CASSTTSGTSYEQYF. CDR3 nucleotide sequence: TGTGCCAGCTCGACGACTAGCGGGACCTCCTACGAGCAGTACTTC.

The chain carries TRBV5-1 and TRBJ1-1, with D perhaps TRBD1 (5 bases). The germline V and J ends were trimmed by 0 bases and 4 bases, with 13 bases remaining between them. The CDR3 consists of 15 residues. The germline V gene has CDR1 SGHRS and CDR2 YFSETQ. The CDR3 bases are TGCGCCAGCAGCTTGGGGGCAGGGCTTCTCACTGAAGCTTTCTTT. Translated, it gives CASSLGAGLLTEAFF.

The rearrangement links TRBV19 to TRBJ1-2, with TRBD1 matching 8 bases. The CDR3 has 16 amino acids. V lost 3 bases, J lost 0 bases, and 6 bases stayed unmatched. Germline V gene data show CDR1 as LNHDA and CDR2 as SQIVND (reference sequence). The CDR3 nucleotides read TGTGCCAGTAGTATTCAACGGGACAGGACTAACTATGGCTACACCTTC. Translated: CASSIQRDRTNYGYTF.

The chain uses TRBV11-2 and TRBJ1-2; tentatively, D is TRBD1 (5 bases). This CDR3 region has 15 residues. Per germline, CDR1 SGHAT and CDR2 FQNNGV. Deletions cut 1 base from V and 3 bases from J, with 12 bases between. The CDR3 here is CASSLGTGGDYGYTF. Here the CDR3 DNA reads TGTGCCAGCAGCTTAGGGACGGGGGGAGACTATGGCTACACCTTC.

This sequence joins TRBV7-3 and TRBJ2-1; D possibly corresponds to TRBD1 (5 bases). V was clipped by 2 bases and J by 5 bases, with 13 bases between them. The CDR3 is 15 amino acids. The germline V gene encodes CDR1 SGHTA and CDR2 FQGTGA. The CDR3, as DNA: TGTGCCAGCAGCTTAGAAACAGGTAGGGACAATGAGCAGTTCTTC. Its translation is CASSLETGRDNEQFF.

The V gene is TRBV29-1, the J gene TRBJ1-2, with D maybe TRBD1 (5 bases). The germline gives CDR1 SQVTM, CDR2 ANQGSEA. Trimming removed 3 bases at V and 3 bases at J, with 11 bases between. CDR3 length: 13 amino acids. The CDR3 sequence: CSVEEGSYYGYTF. The DNA of the CDR3 is TGCAGCGTTGAGGAGGGGTCATACTATGGCTACACCTTC.

This rearrangement joins TRBV28 to TRBJ1-5, with TRBD1 matching 9 bases. After removal of 4 bases from V and 4 bases from J, the junction contained 5 bases not matched to a gene. Germline values: CDR1 MDHEN, CDR2 SYDVKM. The length of the CDR3 is 15 residues. This chain's CDR3 is CASSWDRASNQPQHF. For the CDR3, the DNA is TGTGCCAGCAGTTGGGACAGGGCATCAAATCAGCCCCAGCATTTT. Using reference TRBV28 and TRBJ1-5 for the parts outside the CDR3, the full variable domain is DVKVTQSSRYLVKRTGEKVFLECVQDMDHENMFWYRQDPGLGLRLIYFSYDVKMKEKGDIPEGYSVSREKKERFSLILESASTNQTSMYLCASSWDRASNQPQHFGDGTRLSIL.

This chain links TRBV28 with TRBJ2-5; 7 bases map to TRBD2. J lost 5 bases, V lost 6 bases, and 9 bases had no gene match. Germline lookup yields CDR1 MDHEN and CDR2 SYDVKM. The CDR3 is 14 amino acids. In DNA form, the CDR3 reads TGTGCCAGCAGACATCAGGGAGGGGCTGAGACCCAGTACTTC. This codes for CASRHQGGAETQYF.

CDR3 sequence: CATSVPDTDTQYF. The DNA of the CDR3 is TGTGCCACCAGTGTACCAGACACAGATACGCAGTATTTT. The chain is built from TRBV24-1 and TRBJ2-3; no clear D gene. The CDR3 runs to 13 residues. Germline values: CDR1 KGHDR, CDR2 SFDVKD. Trimming took 5 bases from V and 2 from J, leaving 7 bases between them.